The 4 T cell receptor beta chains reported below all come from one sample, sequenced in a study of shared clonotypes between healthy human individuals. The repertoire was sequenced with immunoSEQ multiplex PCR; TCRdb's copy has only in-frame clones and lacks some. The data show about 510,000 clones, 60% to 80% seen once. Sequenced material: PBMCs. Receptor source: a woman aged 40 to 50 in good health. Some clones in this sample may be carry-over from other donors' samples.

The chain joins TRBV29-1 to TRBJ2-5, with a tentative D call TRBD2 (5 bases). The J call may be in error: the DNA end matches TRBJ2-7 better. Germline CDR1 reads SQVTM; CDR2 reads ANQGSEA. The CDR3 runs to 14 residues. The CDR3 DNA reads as TGCAGCGTCTTTGACGAGGGCCGGTGGTACGAGCAGTACTTC. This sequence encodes CSVFDEGRWYEQYF.

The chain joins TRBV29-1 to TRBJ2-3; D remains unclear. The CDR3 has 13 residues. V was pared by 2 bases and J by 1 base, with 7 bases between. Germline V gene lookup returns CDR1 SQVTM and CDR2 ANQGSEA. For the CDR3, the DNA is TGCAGCGTTGAAAGCGAGGGCACAGATACGCAGTATTTT. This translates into CSVESEGTDTQYF.

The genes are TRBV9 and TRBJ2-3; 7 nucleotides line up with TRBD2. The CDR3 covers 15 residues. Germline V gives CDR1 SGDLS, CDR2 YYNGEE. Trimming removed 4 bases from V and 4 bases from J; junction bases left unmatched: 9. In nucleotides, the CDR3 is TGTGCCAGCAGCACGGAAGGCGGGAGAGCAGATACGCAGTATTTT. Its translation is CASSTEGGRADTQYF. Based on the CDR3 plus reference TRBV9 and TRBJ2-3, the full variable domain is DSGVTQTPKHLITATGQRVTLRCSPRSGDLSVYWYQQSLDQGLQFLIQYYNGEERAKGNILERFSAQQFPDLHSELNLSSLELGDSALYFCASSTEGGRADTQYFGPGTRLTVL.

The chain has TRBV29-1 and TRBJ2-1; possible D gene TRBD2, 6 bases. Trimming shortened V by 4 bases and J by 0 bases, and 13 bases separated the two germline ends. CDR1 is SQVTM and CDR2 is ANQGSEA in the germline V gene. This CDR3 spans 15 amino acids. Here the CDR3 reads CSVGSGRSSYNEQFF. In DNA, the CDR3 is TGCAGCGTTGGGAGCGGGCGAAGCTCCTACAATGAGCAGTTCTTC.